The 30 T cell receptor beta chains listed next were all sequenced from one sample in a study of T-cell reconstitution after alpha-beta-depleted transplantation in children. Preparation of the TCRbeta library involved a method that used unique molecular identifiers. TCRdb passed the PCR reads through MiXCR, listing each CDR3 protein once. The repertoire includes just under 350,000 distinct CDR3 sequences, 15% to 20% of them detected once, and around two fifths sits in the top ten. This sample comprised PBMCs, mostly from graft donor cells, obtained 360 days after TCRalphabeta/CD19-depleted stem cell transplant. These receptors were obtained from a male patient between 2 and 15 years old who had a stem cell transplant for acute lymphoblastic leukemia, so the T cells may come from the graft donor.

The rearrangement joins TRBV12-3 or TRBV12-4 to TRBJ2-7; no clear D. The V gene lost 5 bases and the J gene lost 6 bases, with 11 bases spanning the gap. The CDR3 is 12 amino acids. The CDR3 bases are TGTGCCAGCAGTCCCGATTGGGTCGAGCAGTACTTC. Translating gives CASSPDWVEQYF.

This clonotype was counted many times. The V and J genes are TRBV12-3 or TRBV12-4 and TRBJ2-5, with TRBD2 identical over 9 bases. CDR3 length: 14 residues. The trim removed 5 bases at V and 5 bases at J, leaving 6 bases unmatched. The CDR3 spells CASSPGTSRETQYF. The CDR3 DNA sequence: TGTGCCAGCAGTCCCGGGACTAGCCGGGAGACCCAGTACTTC.

In its sample, this clonotype was seen a few times. The CDR3 sequence is CASSFGSGSSYEQYF. CDR3 in DNA: TGTGCCAGCAGTTTCGGTAGCGGGAGTAGTTACGAGCAGTACTTC. The chain is built from TRBV28 and TRBJ2-7; 9 nucleotides match TRBD2. V was clipped by 3 bases and J by 4 bases; unmatched bases: 7. Germline CDR1 reads MDHEN; CDR2 reads SYDVKM. The CDR3 consists of 15 residues.

This clonotype was picked up a small number of times. V gene TRBV20-1 combines with J gene TRBJ2-1; tentatively, D is TRBD2 (5 bases). Trimming removed 6 bases from V and 12 bases from J, with 21 bases in between. Germline CDR1 DFQATT, CDR2 SNEGSKA (reference sequence). The CDR3 consists of 13 residues. Here the CDR3 DNA reads TGCAGTGCCCTAAGTGGGGAGAGGAGAGGGCAGTTCTTC. This translates into CSALSGERRGQFF.

As regards this clonotype: A much larger clone differs from this one at a single base, so this may be a read error. This chain connects TRBV11-1 to TRBJ2-5; TRBD2 is a possible D gene (5 bases). The CDR3 totals 16 residues. The germline CDR1 and CDR2 sequences are SGHAT and FQDESV (reference sequence). The CDR3 is CASSLSRAGLGETQCF. DNA of the CDR3: TGTGCCAGCAGCTTATCGCGTGCGGGTTTAGGAGAGACCCAGTGCTTC.

This clonotype was picked up a small number of times. The V gene is TRBV7-8, the J gene TRBJ2-7; TRBD1 agrees at 7 bases. Germline CDR1 reads SGHVS; CDR2 reads FQNEAQ. The V and J ends lost 3 bases and 5 bases, in that order; junction bases with no gene match: 16. The CDR3 contains 17 residues. CDR3 DNA sequence: TGTGCCAGCAGCTTGGCCCTTAGGAGACAGGGACCGCACGAGCAGTACTTC. It specifies CASSLALRRQGPHEQYF. Together with reference TRBV7-8 and TRBJ2-7, the CDR3 gives the full variable domain: GAGVSQSPRYKVAKRGQDVALRCDPISGHVSLFWYQQALGQGPEFLTYFQNEAQLDKSGLPSDRFFAERPEGSVSTLKIQRTQQEDSAVYLCASSLALRRQGPHEQYFGPGTRLTVT.

In this sample, this clonotype turned up a few times. The chain employs TRBV9 and TRBJ2-1, with TRBD2 identical over 11 bases. There are 17 residues in the CDR3. The V and J ends lost 4 bases and 9 bases, in that order; junction bases with no gene match: 15. Germline assignment: CDR1 SGDLS and CDR2 YYNGEE. This CDR3 is CASSSTLLAGAEAEQFF. CDR3 coding DNA: TGTGCCAGCAGCTCTACTTTACTAGCGGGGGCGGAGGCTGAGCAGTTCTTC.

CDR3 DNA sequence: TGTGCCAGCAGTTTTACAGGGTCGGCCAAAAACATTCAGTACTTC. Its translation: CASSFTGSAKNIQYF. The genes are TRBV28 and TRBJ2-4; tentatively, D is TRBD1 (6 bases). V was shortened by 3 bases and J by 1 base, with 10 bases between the two germline ends. The germline gives CDR1 MDHEN, CDR2 SYDVKM. This CDR3 spans 15 amino acids.

This sequence joins TRBV4-3 and TRBJ2-7, with D tentatively TRBD2 (5 bases). Germline values: CDR1 LGHNA, CDR2 YSLEER. The CDR3 runs to 16 residues. With 4 bases removed from V and 5 bases from J, the gap between germline ends came to 21 bases. This CDR3 is CASSPSGVVGIHEQYF. The CDR3 DNA sequence: TGCGCCAGCAGCCCAAGCGGAGTCGTCGGGATTCACGAGCAGTACTTC.

The chain has TRBV28 and TRBJ2-4; 10 bases line up with TRBD2. Trimming removed 6 bases from V and 0 bases from J; junction bases left unmatched: 5. The CDR3 runs 16 residues. The germline CDR1 and CDR2 sequences are MDHEN and SYDVKM. CDR3 nucleotide sequence: TGTGCCAGCAGGCCCTTAGCGGGAGGAGCCAAAAACATTCAGTACTTC. It yields the protein CASRPLAGGAKNIQYF.

This clonotype was counted between two and nine times. V is TRBV7-6 and J is TRBJ2-1; 9 bases are a match to TRBD2. Losses at the gene ends were 1 base for V and 1 base for J; bases not matched to a gene: 14. The CDR3 length is 20 residues. Germline lookup yields CDR1 SGHVS and CDR2 FNYEAQ. The CDR3 region has the DNA TGTGCCAGCAGCTTAGGAACTCCTTTATTTAGCGGGAGATCCTACAATGAGCAGTTCTTC. This gives the protein CASSLGTPLFSGRSYNEQFF.

This clonotype was seen only a few times. V and J are TRBV28 and TRBJ2-5; 10 bases are shared with TRBD2. J was trimmed by 3 bases and V by 4 bases; bases with no gene match: 8. Germline V gene data show CDR1 as MDHEN and CDR2 as SYDVKM. The CDR3 consists of 16 residues. The CDR3, as DNA: TGTGCCAGCAGTTACCCCGAGCGGGAGGGAAAAGAGACCCAGTACTTC. Translating it yields CASSYPEREGKETQYF.

The J gene is TRBJ2-3, the V gene TRBV18; D is uncertain. This CDR3 spans 15 amino acids. With 3 bases removed from V and 2 bases from J, the gap between germline ends came to 12 bases. From germline, CDR1 is KGHSH and CDR2 LQKENI. CDR3 region: CASSPTGPTTDTQYF. The CDR3 DNA reads TGTGCCAGCTCACCCACCGGGCCTACCACAGATACGCAGTATTTT. Together with reference TRBV18 and TRBJ2-3, the CDR3 gives the full variable domain: NAGVMQNPRHLVRRRGQEARLRCSPMKGHSHVYWYRQLPEEGLKFMVYLQKENIIDESGMPKERFSAEFPKEGPSILRIQQVVRGDSAAYFCASSPTGPTTDTQYFGPGTRLTVL.

This sequence joins TRBV5-1 and TRBJ2-3, with D possibly being TRBD2 (6 bases). This CDR3 comprises 18 residues. Trimming stripped 2 bases from V and 4 bases from J, with 23 bases between. Germline V gene data show CDR1 as SGHRS and CDR2 as YFSETQ. CDR3 in DNA: TGCGCCAGCAGCTTCGCGGAGGGTATGCGCTTCCCCGCAGATACGCAGTATTTT. This encodes CASSFAEGMRFPADTQYF. The full variable domain, rest sourced from reference TRBV5-1 and TRBJ2-3, is KAGVTQTPRYLIKTRGQQVTLSCSPISGHRSVSWYQQTPGQGLQFLFEYFSETQRNKGNFPGRFSGRQFSNSRSEMNVSTLELGDSALYLCASSFAEGMRFPADTQYFGPGTRLTVL.

The V gene is TRBV18, the J gene TRBJ2-7, with D uncertain. Germline CDR1 is KGHSH and CDR2 is LQKENI. The CDR3 covers 12 residues. Between the trimmed V and J ends, which lost 5 bases and 3 bases, there was a span of 8 bases. The CDR3 region is CASSESDYEQYF. The CDR3 coding sequence is TGTGCCAGCTCAGAGAGCGACTACGAGCAGTACTTC.

The chain recombines TRBV7-2 with TRBJ2-7; D gene ambiguous. This CDR3 is 14 amino acids long. Trimming cost V 3 bases and J 3 bases, with 12 bases left between them. Germline CDR1 SGHTA, CDR2 FQGNSA. This CDR3 is CASSLDLLRYEQYF. The CDR3 DNA sequence: TGTGCCAGCAGCTTGGACCTCTTACGCTACGAGCAGTACTTC.

This clonotype was seen at least ten times. This chain links TRBV5-1 with TRBJ2-3, with 9 bases lining up with TRBD1. Trimming cost V 4 bases and J 0 bases; bases outside gene matches: 3. This CDR3 comprises 15 residues. Germline-derived CDR1 and CDR2 are SGHRS and YFSETQ. In DNA form, the CDR3 reads TGCGCCAGCAGCGCGACAGGGGGTAGCACAGATACGCAGTATTTT. This gives the protein CASSATGGSTDTQYF.

J is TRBJ2-4 and V is TRBV12-3 or TRBV12-4, with D unclear. Trimming shortened V by 1 base and J by 3 bases, and 4 bases separated the two germline ends. CDR3 size: 13 residues. The DNA for the CDR3 is TGTGCCAGCAGTTTAGACAGCAAAAACATTCAGTACTTC. Amino acids: CASSLDSKNIQYF.

The chain recombines TRBV7-9 with TRBJ2-7; D is unresolved. With 5 bases removed from V and 4 bases from J, the gap between germline ends came to 21 bases. In germline, CDR1 is SEHNR, CDR2 FQNEAQ (reference sequence). The CDR3 loop spans 16 amino acids. The CDR3 DNA is TGTGCCAGCAGCCTGTCCCCAGGAAGATACGGGTACGAGCAGTACTTC. Translation gives CASSLSPGRYGYEQYF.

The J gene is TRBJ2-5, the V gene TRBV29-1; 9 bases map to TRBD1. CDR1 is SQVTM, CDR2 ANQGSEA, per germline. V lost 7 bases and J lost 4; bases outside the gene matches: 7. The length of the CDR3 is 13 residues. CDR3 in amino acids: CSGEQGAGETQYF. CDR3 sequence (DNA): TGCAGCGGAGAACAGGGGGCAGGAGAGACCCAGTACTTC.

The chain employs TRBV11-2 and TRBJ1-2; 7 bases align to TRBD1. V was clipped by 0 bases and J by 3 bases; unmatched bases: 10. From germline, CDR1 is SGHAT and CDR2 FQNNGV. The CDR3 totals 17 residues. CDR3 amino acids: CASSLEGQTLPHYGYTF. The CDR3 nucleotides read TGTGCCAGCAGCTTAGAGGGACAGACATTACCTCACTATGGCTACACCTTC.

V usage is TRBV4-1 and J usage is TRBJ1-5; 10 bases fit TRBD1. V was clipped by 1 base and J by 4 bases; unmatched bases: 16. The CDR3 spans 20 residues. Germline V gene lookup returns CDR1 MGHRA and CDR2 YSYEKL. The CDR3 spells CASSQAPGQGNQGRNQPQHF. For the CDR3, the DNA is TGCGCCAGCAGCCAAGCGCCGGGACAGGGGAATCAAGGTCGAAATCAGCCCCAGCATTTT.

In its sample, this clonotype was seen a few times. CDR3 coding DNA: TGTGCCAGCAGCCAAGATGCGACAGGACTCTCTGGAAACACCATATATTTT. Translated, it gives CASSQDATGLSGNTIYF. This chain joins TRBV4-2 and TRBJ1-3; D perhaps matches TRBD1 (6 bases). V lost 0 bases, J lost 0 bases, and 12 bases lay in between. The CDR3 has 17 residues. Germline V lookup: CDR1 LGHNA, CDR2 YNFKEQ.

This clonotype was recorded a few times. The J gene is TRBJ2-7, the V gene TRBV30; TRBD1 agrees at 8 bases. After removal of 5 bases from V and 5 bases from J, the junction contained 11 bases not matched to a gene. Germline CDR1 reads GTSNPN; CDR2 reads SVGIG (reference sequence). The CDR3 contains 14 residues. The CDR3 loop reads CAWGSGQGSHEQYF. DNA for the CDR3: TGTGCCTGGGGTTCTGGACAGGGTAGCCACGAGCAGTACTTC.

This clonotype has more than one count but fewer than ten. This chain uses TRBV5-1 with TRBJ2-4; TRBD1 matches at 9 bases. CDR3 length: 20 amino acids. Trimming removed 4 bases from V and 0 bases from J; junction bases left unmatched: 17. From germline, CDR1 is SGHRS and CDR2 YFSETQ. This CDR3 reads CASSATGQGTGNLAKNIQYF. The CDR3, as DNA: TGCGCCAGCAGCGCGACGGGACAGGGCACCGGAAATCTAGCCAAAAACATTCAGTACTTC.

This clonotype was recorded at least ten times. One end of the junction fails to match germline, which may point to a read error. The rearrangement uses TRBV7-7 and TRBJ2-1; TRBD1 agrees at 7 bases. Germline V gene data show CDR1 as SSHAT and CDR2 as FNYEAQ (reference sequence). This CDR3 has 15 amino acids. CDR3 bases: TGTGCTAGCAGCCCAGTTAGGGGAACAGGGGCTGAGCAGTTCTTC. Translated, it gives CASSPVRGTGAEQFF.

This sequence joins TRBV9 and TRBJ2-1; 11 positions agree with TRBD2. The CDR3 is made up of 16 amino acids. Germline loops: CDR1 SGDLS, CDR2 YYNGEE. Germline trimming cut 0 bases from V and 7 bases from J; bases unmatched to any gene: 6. The CDR3 sequence: CASSVGLAGRGNEQFF. The CDR3 nucleotides read TGTGCCAGCAGCGTAGGACTAGCGGGAAGAGGAAATGAGCAGTTCTTC.

This chain uses TRBV28 with TRBJ2-7; D gene uncertain. Germline V gene data show CDR1 as MDHEN and CDR2 as SYDVKM. The CDR3 sequence is 12 residues long. V lost 4 bases, J lost 7 bases, and 11 bases lay in between. CDR3 DNA: TGTGCCAGCAGTTGGGCCTGGCGGGAGCAGTACTTC. As protein: CASSWAWREQYF. Together with reference TRBV28 and TRBJ2-7, the CDR3 gives the full variable domain: DVKVTQSSRYLVKRTGEKVFLECVQDMDHENMFWYRQDPGLGLRLIYFSYDVKMKEKGDIPEGYSVSREKKERFSLILESASTNQTSMYLCASSWAWREQYFGPGTRLTVT.

This clonotype came up a few times. V gene TRBV6-1 combines with J gene TRBJ1-2; weak D call: TRBD1 (6 bases). The CDR3 totals 15 residues. The germline gives CDR1 MNHNS, CDR2 SASEGT. The V and J ends lost 10 bases and 1 base respectively, with 19 bases between them. DNA for the CDR3: TGTGCCACCCACAGGGTTAAAGGGAGTAACTATGGCTACACCTTC. As protein: CATHRVKGSNYGYTF.

This clonotype turned up a few times. The chain is built from TRBV12-3 or TRBV12-4 and TRBJ2-5; 14 positions match TRBD2. With V trimmed by 3 bases and J by 0 bases, 15 bases remained unmatched. The CDR3 extends over 21 amino acids. CDR3 region: CASSFAMGLAGATLYQETQYF. CDR3 DNA sequence: TGTGCCAGCAGTTTCGCCATGGGACTAGCGGGAGCCACTCTATACCAAGAGACCCAGTACTTC.